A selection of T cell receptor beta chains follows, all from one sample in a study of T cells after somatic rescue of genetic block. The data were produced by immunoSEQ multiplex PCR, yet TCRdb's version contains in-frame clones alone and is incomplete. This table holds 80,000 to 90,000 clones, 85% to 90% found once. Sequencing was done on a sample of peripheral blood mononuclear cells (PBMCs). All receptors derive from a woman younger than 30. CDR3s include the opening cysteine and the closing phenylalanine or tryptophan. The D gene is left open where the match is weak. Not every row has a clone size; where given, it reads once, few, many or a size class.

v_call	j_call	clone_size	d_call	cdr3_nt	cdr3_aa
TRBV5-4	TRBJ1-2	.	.	TGTGCCAGCAGCTTAGGGAGCACCTATGGCTACACCTTC	CASSLGSTYGYTF
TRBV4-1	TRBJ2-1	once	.	TGCGCCAGCAGGGACGGGACTTTTAACAATGAGCAGTTCTTC	CASRDGTFNNEQFF
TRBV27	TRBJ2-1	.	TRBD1	TGTGCCAGCAGTTTATGGGGGACAGGCCCTAGGGGTGAGCAGTTCTTC	CASSLWGTGPRGEQFF
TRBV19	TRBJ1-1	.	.	TGTGCCAGTAGCGACGGGGGTTTGGCGGCTTTCTTT	CASSDGGLAAFF
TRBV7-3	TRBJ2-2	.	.	TGTGCCAGCAGCTTAGGGACGGCGAACACCGGGGAGCTGTTTTTT	CASSLGTANTGELFF
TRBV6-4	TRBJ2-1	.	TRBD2	TGTGCCAGCAGCGAAGGGACTAGCGGACACAATGAGCAGTTCTTC	CASSEGTSGHNEQFF
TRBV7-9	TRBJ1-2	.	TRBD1	TGTGCCAGCAGCTTGACCCCCACCGGGACAGGGGCGGTTAACTATGGCTACACCTTC	CASSLTPTGTGAVNYGYTF
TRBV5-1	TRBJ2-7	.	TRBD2	TGCGCCAGCAGCAGAGAATCGGGACTAGCGGGAGGGTACGAGCAGTACTTC	CASSRESGLAGGYEQYF
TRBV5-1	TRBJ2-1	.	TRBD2	TGCGCCAGCAGCTCAGACCCGGGACTAGCAGTTAAAGAGCAGTTCTTC	CASSSDPGLAVKEQFF
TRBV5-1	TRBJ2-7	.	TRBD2	TGCGCCAGCAGCTTCGTAGGACTAGCGGGCTACGAGCAGTACTTC	CASSFVGLAGYEQYF
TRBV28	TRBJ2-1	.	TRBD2	TGTGCCAGCGGCAGACTAGCGGTCTACAATGAGCAGTTCTTC	CASGRLAVYNEQFF
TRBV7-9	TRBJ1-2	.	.	TGTGCCAGCAGCTTATCGGCGGCCGCCTATGGCTACACCTTC	CASSLSAAAYGYTF
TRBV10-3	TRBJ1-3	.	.	TGTGCCATCAGTACACAGCGATCTGGAAACACCATATATTTT	CAISTQRSGNTIYF
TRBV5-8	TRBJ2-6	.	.	TGTGCCAGCAGCTTCGGAGGCCGAGGAGAGGGGGCCAACGTCCTGACTTTC	CASSFGGRGEGANVLTF
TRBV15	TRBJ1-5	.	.	TGTGCCACCAGCAGAGAACGGAATCAGCCCCAGCATTTT	CATSRERNQPQHF
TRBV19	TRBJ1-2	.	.	TGTGCCAGTAGTATCCAGGTAGGCGGCTACACCTTC	CASSIQVGGYTF
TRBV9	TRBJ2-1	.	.	TGTGCCAGCAGCGTAGCGGGAGTTAATTACAATGAGCAGTTCTTC	CASSVAGVNYNEQFF
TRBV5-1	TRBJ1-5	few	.	TGCGCCAGCAGTGACCTCCCAAGCAATCAGCCCCAGCATTTT	CASSDLPSNQPQHF
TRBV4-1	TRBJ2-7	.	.	TGCGCCAGCAGCCAAGACTCCCCCCTCAGGGGGCTAGCGGCAATCTACGAGCAGTACTTC	CASSQDSPLRGLAAIYEQYF
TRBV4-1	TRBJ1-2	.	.	TGCGCCAGCAGCCAAAGGGCGGCGGACTATGGCTACACCTTC	CASSQRAADYGYTF
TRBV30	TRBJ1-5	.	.	TGTGCCTGGAGTCCGACAGGTTTCGATCAGCCCCAGCATTTT	CAWSPTGFDQPQHF
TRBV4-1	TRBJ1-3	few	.	TGCGCCAGCAGTGCCCCTGGGGCTTTTGACACCATATATTTT	CASSAPGAFDTIYF
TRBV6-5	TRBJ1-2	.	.	TGTGCCAGCAGTTACTCGGGCAGGGGCTATGGCTACACCTTC	CASSYSGRGYGYTF
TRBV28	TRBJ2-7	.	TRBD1	TGTGCCAGCAGCCTAGGACAGGGCTACGAGCAGTACTTC	CASSLGQGYEQYF
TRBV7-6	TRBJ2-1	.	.	TGTGCCAGCAGCTCCCCCAATGGCGGAAGGCCCTACAATGAGCAGTTCTTC	CASSSPNGGRPYNEQFF
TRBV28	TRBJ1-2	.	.	TGTGCCAGCAGTTTGGGGGCCCCCTATGGCTACACCTTC	CASSLGAPYGYTF
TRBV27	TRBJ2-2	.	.	TGTGCCAGCAGCTACACCGGGGAGCTGTTTTTT	CASSYTGELFF
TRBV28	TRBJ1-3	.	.	TGTGCCAGCAGTTTATTAGTTGGCGAGGGGAGCTCTGGAAACACCATATATTTT	CASSLLVGEGSSGNTIYF
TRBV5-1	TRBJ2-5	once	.	TGCGCCAGCGCCCTTCGAAGGGCTTGGGAGACCCAGTACTTC	CASALRRAWETQYF
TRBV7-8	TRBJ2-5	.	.	TGTGCCAGCAGCTTCGTCTTGGGGCCCGACGGGGAAGAGACCCAGTACTTC	CASSFVLGPDGEETQYF
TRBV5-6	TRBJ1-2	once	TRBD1	TGTGCCAGCAGCAAATACAGGGGTGGCTACACCTTC	CASSKYRGGYTF
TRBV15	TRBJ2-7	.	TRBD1	TGTGCCACCAGCAGGGACAGGGGAGTTCCCTACGAGCAGTACTTC	CATSRDRGVPYEQYF
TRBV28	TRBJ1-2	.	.	TGTGCCAGCAGTTCCTACTTGGGGAGATATGGCTACACCTTC	CASSSYLGRYGYTF
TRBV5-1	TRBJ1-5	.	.	TGCGCCAGCAGCTTGGTGGGAGGGAGGGATCAGCCCCAGCATTTT	CASSLVGGRDQPQHF
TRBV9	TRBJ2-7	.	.	TGTGCCAGCAGCGTAGATCCAGACGGGGGCTTCTACGAGCAGTACTTC	CASSVDPDGGFYEQYF
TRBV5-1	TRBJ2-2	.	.	TGCGCCAGCACCTTTGGCCCCTTTCCCGGGGAGCTGTTTTTT	CASTFGPFPGELFF
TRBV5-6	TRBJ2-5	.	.	TGTGCCAGCAGCGGACGCCAAGAGACCCAGTACTTC	CASSGRQETQYF